Below, 5 T cell receptor beta chains from the same sample are listed, as sequenced in a study of T cell clonotyping in hematopoietic cell transplantation. Sequencing used immunoSEQ multiplex PCR; TCRdb keeps in-frame clones, though not all of them. The sample includes tens of thousands of clones, around 96% of them seen just once. Sequenced material: peripheral blood mononuclear cells. The receptor set was obtained from a man younger than 40 in good health. Some clones in this sample may be carry-over from other donors' samples.

The rearrangement joins TRBV11-2 to TRBJ1-2; weak D call: TRBD1 (5 bases). Germline values: CDR1 SGHAT, CDR2 FQNNGV. Trimming left V 4 bases short and J 8 bases short, with 14 bases between. The CDR3 is made up of 13 amino acids. CDR3 sequence: CASSSREGVGYTF. CDR3 bases: TGTGCCAGCAGCTCGAGGGAAGGGGTAGGCTACACCTTC.

The genes are TRBV5-1 and TRBJ2-1; D gene ambiguous. The germline V and J ends were trimmed by 4 bases and 10 bases, with 15 bases remaining between them. Germline CDR1 reads SGHRS; CDR2 reads YFSETQ. This CDR3 has 13 amino acids. The DNA for the CDR3 is TGCGCCAGCAGCCCCGGGCTAGTAAACGAGCAGTTCTTC. It is translated as CASSPGLVNEQFF.

J is TRBJ1-1 and V is TRBV6-4, with 7 bases that match TRBD1. Trimming took 0 bases from V and 4 from J; bases not matched to a gene: 5. From germline, CDR1 is MRHNA and CDR2 SNTAGT. This CDR3 contains 15 residues. Here the CDR3 reads CASSDSGRGGTEAFF. CDR3 nucleotide sequence: TGTGCCAGCAGTGACTCGGGCAGGGGGGGCACTGAAGCTTTCTTT.

J is TRBJ1-3 and V is TRBV6-5, with D unclear. CDR3 length equals 14 residues. Germline CDR1 MNHEY, CDR2 SVGAGI. Trimming left V 6 bases short and J 0 bases short, with 9 bases between. This CDR3 is CASRPESSGNTIYF. The CDR3 bases are TGTGCCAGCAGGCCCGAGAGCTCTGGAAACACCATATATTTT.

In this sample, this clone turned up once. V is TRBV30 and J is TRBJ2-6; D is possibly TRBD2 (6 bases). The V and J ends lost 2 bases and 11 bases respectively, with 19 bases between them. The CDR3 has 15 amino acids. The germline V gene has CDR1 GTSNPN and CDR2 SVGIG (reference sequence). CDR3 in DNA: TGTGCCTGGAGTTTGGAGGGAGGCCCTTTACACGTCCTGACTTTC. Amino acid sequence: CAWSLEGGPLHVLTF.